The 21 T cell receptor beta chains reported below all come from one sample, sequenced in a study of blood T cells in healthy people across ages. Using a J-beta primer mix together with a sample-barcoded 5' primer, a second PCR was run for about 6 to 11 cycles. TCRdb re-analysed the 5' RACE reads in MiXCR, keeping a single row per CDR3 protein. The sample has fewer than 2 million distinct CDR3 sequences; 39% are singletons. Material for sequencing was blood. The receptors were sampled from a human donor in good health.

This sequence joins TRBV2 and TRBJ2-7, with TRBD1 matching over 7 bases. V lost 2 bases to trimming and J lost 3 bases; unmatched junction nucleotides: 4. CDR3 length: 14 residues. CDR1 is SNHLY, CDR2 FYNNEI, per germline. As DNA, the CDR3 is TGTGCCAGCAGTGAACAGGGACAGCTCTACGAGCAGTACTTC. Protein: CASSEQGQLYEQYF. The full variable domain, completed using reference TRBV2 and TRBJ2-7, is EPEVTQTPSHQVTQMGQEVILRCVPISNHLYFYWYRQILGQKVEFLVSFYNNEISEKSEIFDDQFSVERPDGSNFTLKIRSTKLEDSAMYFCASSEQGQLYEQYFGPGTRLTVT.

The chain couples TRBV5-1 to TRBJ2-2; TRBD1 matches at 10 bases. This CDR3 is built from 16 residues. From germline, CDR1 is SGHRS and CDR2 YFSETQ. J gave up 5 bases and V 4 bases, and 8 bases lay outside the gene matches. The CDR3 spells CASSPLTGGATGELFF. CDR3 sequence (DNA): TGCGCCAGCAGCCCGTTGACAGGGGGCGCGACCGGGGAGCTGTTTTTT.

This chain joins TRBV24-1 and TRBJ1-5; possibly TRBD1 for D (6 bases). Germline CDR1 is KGHDR and CDR2 is SFDVKD. The ends were cut back, 5 bases at V and 3 bases at J, with 16 bases in the middle. The CDR3 runs to 16 residues. CDR3 residues: CATSGPPEGDNQPQHF. The CDR3 bases are TGTGCCACCAGTGGGCCACCCGAGGGGGACAATCAGCCCCAGCATTTT.

The table lists this clonotype with a count of one. The V call is TRBV6-2 or TRBV6-3, the J call TRBJ1-2; D possibly corresponds to TRBD1 (5 bases). Germline CDR1 MNHEY, CDR2 SVGEGT. The CDR3 loop spans 13 amino acids. As DNA, the CDR3 is TGTGCTAGTCGGGACGCCGTAAACTATGGCTACACCTTC. It codes for CASRDAVNYGYTF.

CDR3 in amino acids: CSARAGGLNQPQHF. CDR3 DNA sequence: TGCAGTGCTAGGGCAGGGGGCCTCAATCAGCCCCAGCATTTT. This chain uses TRBV20-1 with TRBJ1-5; TRBD1 aligns across 8 bases. This CDR3 has 14 amino acids. J gave up 3 bases and V 3 bases, and 4 bases lay outside the gene matches. Germline-derived CDR1 and CDR2 are DFQATT and SNEGSKA (reference sequence).

This clonotype was counted between two and nine times. A much larger clone differs from this one at a single base, so this may be a read error. The CDR3 reads CSVAGGWTSGANVLTF. In nucleotides, the CDR3 is TGCAGCGTTGCGGGGGGCTGGACCTCTGGGGCCAACGTCCTGACTTTC. The rearrangement links TRBV29-1 to TRBJ2-6; TRBD2 is a possible D gene (7 bases). Germline V lookup: CDR1 SQVTM, CDR2 ANQGSEA. V was pared by 4 bases and J by 0 bases, with 13 bases between. CDR3 length: 16 residues.

The chain links TRBV9 to TRBJ2-1; 9 bases align to TRBD1. The CDR3 consists of 15 residues. The V gene end was trimmed by 4 bases and the J gene end by 6 bases; junction bases not matched to a gene: 8. Germline V gives CDR1 SGDLS, CDR2 YYNGEE. CDR3 bases: TGTGCCAGCAGCATCCGGGACAGGGAGGTCAATGAGCAGTTCTTC. Translation gives CASSIRDREVNEQFF.

This clonotype was counted a few times. Its ends do not fully match the called genes, so a read error is possible. CDR3 protein: CASSLEGAYGCTF. CDR3 DNA: TGTGCCAGCAGCTTAGAGGGGGCCTATGGCTGCACCTTC. J is TRBJ1-2 and V is TRBV7-8; 7 nucleotides align to TRBD1. This CDR3 has 13 residues. Germline loops: CDR1 SGHVS, CDR2 FQNEAQ.

The rearrangement uses TRBV28 and TRBJ1-5; unclear D gene. V lost 5 bases, J lost 9 bases, and 8 bases lay in between. The CDR3 runs 11 residues. CDR1 and CDR2 from the germline V gene are MDHEN and SYDVKM. The DNA of the CDR3 is TGTGCCAGCAGTACCCTCGGGCCCCAGCATTTT. Translation: CASSTLGPQHF.

In its sample, this clonotype was seen once. A much more abundant neighbour one base away suggests this may be a read error. The J gene is TRBJ1-1, the V gene TRBV12-3 or TRBV12-4; no definite D call. The CDR3 has 14 amino acids. V shed 2 bases and J shed 1 base, with 8 bases lying between them. The CDR3 bases are TGTGCCAGCAGTTTATTCGGATCGAACACTGAAGCTTTCTTT. Its protein product is CASSLFGSNTEAFF.

The genes are TRBV10-3 and TRBJ2-7, with 7 bases that match TRBD1. V shed 4 bases and J 1 base; nucleotides not matched to a gene: 4. Germline V gene data show CDR1 as ENHRY and CDR2 as SYGVKD. This CDR3 has 14 residues. The DNA for the CDR3 is TGTGCCATCAGTGGACAGGGATTATCCTACGAGCAGTACTTC. Its translation is CAISGQGLSYEQYF.

The chain joins TRBV4-3 to TRBJ1-1; weak D call: TRBD1 (6 bases). The germline gives CDR1 LGHNA, CDR2 YSLEER. The germline V and J ends were trimmed by 4 bases and 1 base, with 13 bases remaining between them. This CDR3 spans 15 amino acids. CDR3 residues: CASSLFGGANTEAFF. The CDR3, as DNA: TGCGCCAGCAGCCTTTTTGGGGGGGCGAACACTGAAGCTTTCTTT.

The chain combines TRBV2 with TRBJ1-1; TRBD1 is a possible D gene (5 bases). CDR1 is SNHLY, CDR2 FYNNEI, per germline. CDR3 length: 16 residues. The V end lost 6 bases, the J end lost 1 base, and 18 bases lay between the germline ends. The chain's CDR3 is CASRTRVGRQNTEAFF. The CDR3 coding sequence is TGTGCCAGCAGAACAAGGGTGGGGCGACAGAACACTGAAGCTTTCTTT. Full variable domain (rest looked up from reference TRBV2 and TRBJ1-1): EPEVTQTPSHQVTQMGQEVILRCVPISNHLYFYWYRQILGQKVEFLVSFYNNEISEKSEIFDDQFSVERPDGSNFTLKIRSTKLEDSAMYFCASRTRVGRQNTEAFFGQGTRLTVV.

This clonotype was counted a few times. The rearrangement uses TRBV9 and TRBJ2-3, with D perhaps matching TRBD2 (6 bases). V dropped 7 bases and J dropped 2 bases, with 17 bases sitting between them. Germline-derived CDR1 and CDR2 are SGDLS and YYNGEE. The CDR3 contains 15 residues. As DNA, the CDR3 is TGTGCCAGCTCGGAAGTGGGGACTTACACAGATACGCAGTATTTT. It specifies CASSEVGTYTDTQYF.

In this sample, this clonotype turned up a few times. The chain combines TRBV5-1 with TRBJ2-1; no firm D call. CDR3 length: 13 amino acids. Germline V gives CDR1 SGHRS, CDR2 YFSETQ. The V and J ends lost 3 bases and 5 bases respectively, with 9 bases between them. This CDR3 reads CASSSVVNNEQFF. CDR3 bases: TGCGCCAGCAGCTCGGTTGTCAACAATGAGCAGTTCTTC.

The chain couples TRBV15 to TRBJ2-7, with 9 bases aligning to TRBD1. CDR1 LNHNV and CDR2 YYDKDF come from the germline V gene (reference sequence). The CDR3 loop spans 15 amino acids. V lost 1 base, J lost 7 bases, and 8 bases stayed unmatched. The CDR3 sequence: CATSRGTGQGGEQYF. The CDR3 DNA follows: TGTGCCACCAGCAGAGGGACGGGACAGGGAGGTGAGCAGTACTTC. Full variable domain (missing parts from reference TRBV15 and TRBJ2-7): DAMVIQNPRYQVTQFGKPVTLSCSQTLNHNVMYWYQQKSSQAPKLLFHYYDKDFNNEADTPDNFQSRRPNTSFCFLDIRSPGLGDTAMYLCATSRGTGQGGEQYFGPGTRLTVT.

This chain links TRBV2 with TRBJ2-3; the D is unclear. The CDR3 is 14 residues long. Per the germline V gene, CDR1 is SNHLY and CDR2 is FYNNEI. Trimming took off 10 bases at V and 0 bases at J, with 14 bases between the two ends. CDR3: CANRENPSTDTQYF. CDR3 DNA: TGTGCCAACAGAGAGAATCCCAGCACAGATACGCAGTATTTT.

This rearrangement joins TRBV2 to TRBJ2-5; 9 bases are shared with TRBD2. V dropped 3 bases and J dropped 5; count of bases not matched to a gene: 7. Per the germline V gene, CDR1 is SNHLY and CDR2 is FYNNEI. CDR3 length: 15 residues. The CDR3 region has the DNA TGTGCCAGCAGTGAGGATAGCGGGGGTACGGAGACCCAGTACTTC. Protein: CASSEDSGGTETQYF. Together with reference TRBV2 and TRBJ2-5, the CDR3 gives the full variable domain: EPEVTQTPSHQVTQMGQEVILRCVPISNHLYFYWYRQILGQKVEFLVSFYNNEISEKSEIFDDQFSVERPDGSNFTLKIRSTKLEDSAMYFCASSEDSGGTETQYFGPGTRLLVL.

The chain carries TRBV7-2 and TRBJ2-4; possibly TRBD1 for D (6 bases). V dropped 2 bases and J dropped 11 bases, with 10 bases sitting between them. Per the germline V gene, CDR1 is SGHTA and CDR2 is FQGNSA. The CDR3 is 12 amino acids. Here the CDR3 reads CASSLSRGLQYF. In DNA, the CDR3 is TGTGCCAGCAGCTTAAGCAGGGGCCTTCAGTACTTC.

About this clonotype: A much larger clone differs from this one at a single base, so this may be a read error. The chain couples TRBV6-4 to TRBJ2-1; D is uncertain. The end of the DNA fits TRBJ2-7 better, so the J call may be wrong. The CDR3 is 13 residues long. Germline V gene sequence: CDR1 MRHNA, CDR2 SNTAGT. The CDR3 DNA follows: TGTGCCAGCAGTCTTTCTAGATACAATGAGCAGTACTTC. This translates into CASSLSRYNEQYF.

Ten or more counts support this clonotype. The chain uses TRBV29-1 and TRBJ1-2; no definite D call. Trimming shortened V by 3 bases and J by 4 bases, and 9 bases separated the two germline ends. Germline CDR1 SQVTM, CDR2 ANQGSEA. The CDR3 consists of 12 residues. Here the CDR3 DNA reads TGCAGCGTTGAGAACCTGGGCTATGGCTACACCTTC. The encoded protein is CSVENLGYGYTF. Full variable domain (outside the CDR3, taken from reference TRBV29-1 and TRBJ1-2): SAVISQKPSRDICQRGTSLTIQCQVDSQVTMMFWYRQQPGQSLTLIATANQGSEATYESGFVIDKFPISRPNLTFSTLTVSNMSPEDSSIYLCSVENLGYGYTFGSGTRLTVV.